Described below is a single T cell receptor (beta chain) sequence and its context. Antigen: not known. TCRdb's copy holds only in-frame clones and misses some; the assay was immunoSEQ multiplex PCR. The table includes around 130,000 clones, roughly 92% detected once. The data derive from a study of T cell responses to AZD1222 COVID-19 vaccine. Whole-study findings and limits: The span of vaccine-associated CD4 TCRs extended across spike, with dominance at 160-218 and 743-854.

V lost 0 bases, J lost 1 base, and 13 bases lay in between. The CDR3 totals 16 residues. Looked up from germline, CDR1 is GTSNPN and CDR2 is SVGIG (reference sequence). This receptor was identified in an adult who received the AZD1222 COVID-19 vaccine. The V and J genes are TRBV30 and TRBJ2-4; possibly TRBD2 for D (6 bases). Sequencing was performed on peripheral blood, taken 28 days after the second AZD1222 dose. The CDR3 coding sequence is TGTGCCTGGAGTGTACCCGGGAGTGGCGCCAAAAACATTCAGTACTTC. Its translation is CAWSVPGSGAKNIQYF.